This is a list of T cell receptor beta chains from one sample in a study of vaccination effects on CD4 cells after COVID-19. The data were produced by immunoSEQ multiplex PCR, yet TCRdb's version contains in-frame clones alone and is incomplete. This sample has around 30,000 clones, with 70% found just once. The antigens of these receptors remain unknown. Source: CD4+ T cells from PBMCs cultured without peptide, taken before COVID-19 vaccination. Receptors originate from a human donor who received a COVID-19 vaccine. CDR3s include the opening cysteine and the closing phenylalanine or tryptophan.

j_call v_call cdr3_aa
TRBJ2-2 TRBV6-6 CASFGVRGANTGELFF
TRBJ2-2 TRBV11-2 CASSLRGYSERRELFF
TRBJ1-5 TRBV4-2 CASSQDRMSGNNQPQHF
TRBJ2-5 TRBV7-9 CASSLFGGPETQYF
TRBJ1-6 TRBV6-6 CASSSGTGGNSPLHF
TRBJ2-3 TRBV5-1 CASSFKRAGSDTQYF
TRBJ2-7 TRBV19 CASSKQYRGTTYEQYF
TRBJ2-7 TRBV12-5 CASGLGGQGAPEQYF
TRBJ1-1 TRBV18 CASSEGQGGTEAFF
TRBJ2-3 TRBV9 CAGAASGGSDTQYF
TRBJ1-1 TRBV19 CASRLGRQGSMNTEAFF
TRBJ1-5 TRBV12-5 CASGLWENQPQHF
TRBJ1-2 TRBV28 CASSLELGGYTF
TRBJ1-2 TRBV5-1 CASSPEADYGYTF
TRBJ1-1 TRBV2 CASTGRDRTEAFF
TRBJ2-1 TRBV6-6 CASRGTSGTYNEQFF